What follows are 15 T cell receptor beta chains derived from one specimen sequenced in a study of technical replicates of blood from a few donors. The data were produced by immunoSEQ multiplex PCR, yet TCRdb's version contains in-frame clones alone and is incomplete. Among 40,000 to 60,000 clones, 70% to 90% were seen once, and the ten largest hold 5% to 6%. The sequenced sample consisted of PBMCs. Receptor source: a human donor in good health. Some clones in this sample may be carry-over from other donors' samples.

In its sample, this clone was seen a few times. The gene calls are TRBV7-6 and TRBJ2-5, with 9 bases lining up with TRBD2. The junction had 9 bases not matched to a gene; V was cut back by 5 bases and J by 5 bases. Germline V gives CDR1 SGHVS, CDR2 FNYEAQ. The CDR3 consists of 15 residues. CDR3 protein: CASSRTGLAAETQYF. The CDR3 DNA reads TGTGCCAGCAGCCGGACGGGACTAGCCGCGGAGACCCAGTACTTC. Based on the CDR3 plus reference TRBV7-6 and TRBJ2-5, the full variable domain is GAGVSQSPRYKVTKRGQDVALRCDPISGHVSLYWYRQALGQGPEFLTYFNYEAQQDKSGLPNDRFSAERPEGSISTLTIQRTEQRDSAMYRCASSRTGLAAETQYFGPGTRLLVL.

This rearrangement joins TRBV10-3 to TRBJ1-1; D unclear. V lost 3 bases and J 2 bases, leaving 10 bases between the germline ends. The CDR3 contains 14 residues. CDR1 is ENHRY, CDR2 SYGVKD, per germline. The CDR3 DNA reads TGTGCCATCAGTGATTCGACTCTTAACACTGAAGCTTTCTTT. This encodes CAISDSTLNTEAFF.

In the case of this clone: Different DNA sequences within this sample yield the same CDR3. The chain is built from TRBV5-1 and TRBJ2-1; D gene unclear. Germline CDR1 is SGHRS and CDR2 is YFSETQ. The CDR3 consists of 14 residues. Trimming cost V 4 bases and J 3 bases, with 11 bases left between them. Written as DNA, the CDR3 is TGCGCCAGCAGCCCCTCCGGCGGCTACAATGAGCAGTTCTTC. This encodes CASSPSGGYNEQFF.

The chain uses TRBV7-2 and TRBJ2-4, with 8 positions matching TRBD1. After removal of 5 bases from V and 1 base from J, the junction contained 16 bases not matched to a gene. Germline CDR1 and CDR2: SGHTA and FQGNSA. The CDR3 has 19 amino acids. CDR3 nucleotide sequence: TGTGCCAGCAGCCCGGGACAGGAAGATTGGACCCGCGCCAAAAACATTCAGTACTTC. As protein: CASSPGQEDWTRAKNIQYF. The variable domain in full, with the rest retrieved from reference TRBV7-2 and TRBJ2-4, is GAGVSQSPSNKVTEKGKDVELRCDPISGHTALYWYRQSLGQGLEFLIYFQGNSAPDKSGLPSDRFSAERTGGSVSTLTIQRTQQEDSAVYLCASSPGQEDWTRAKNIQYFGAGTRLSVL.

Only a few counts were recorded for this clone. This chain uses TRBV11-2 with TRBJ1-6; D possibly corresponds to TRBD1 (5 bases). The CDR3 has 15 amino acids. V was cut by 5 bases and J by 7 bases, with 15 bases left in between. CDR1 is SGHAT and CDR2 is FQNNGV in the germline V gene. CDR3 in amino acids: CASSPEQGRNSPLHF. The CDR3 coding sequence is TGTGCCAGCAGCCCAGAGCAGGGTCGAAATTCACCCCTCCACTTT.

The V gene is TRBV5-1, the J gene TRBJ2-7, with a tentative D call TRBD1 (5 bases). The CDR3 spans 13 residues. V gave up 4 bases and J gave up 7 bases, with 15 bases separating them. Germline CDR1 reads SGHRS; CDR2 reads YFSETQ. CDR3 DNA: TGCGCCAGCAGCGTGGACATGTTTTTAGAGCAGTACTTC. This codes for CASSVDMFLEQYF.

The chain joins TRBV9 to TRBJ2-3; TRBD1 is a possible D gene (6 bases). The CDR3 has 16 amino acids. The V gene's germline CDR1 is SGDLS and CDR2 YYNGEE. Trimming removed 2 bases at V and 6 bases at J, with 19 bases between. CDR3: CASSVRDRPGDDTQYF. The CDR3 DNA sequence: TGTGCCAGCAGCGTCAGGGACCGCCCAGGGGACGATACGCAGTATTTT.

V usage is TRBV5-1 and J usage is TRBJ2-2, with D maybe TRBD2 (5 bases). Trimming shortened V by 0 bases and J by 2 bases, and 8 bases separated the two germline ends. The CDR3 covers 15 residues. The germline CDR1 and CDR2 sequences are SGHRS and YFSETQ. In DNA, the CDR3 is TGCGCCAGCAGCTTGGGGAGCGGCAACACCGGGGAGCTGTTTTTT. Residues: CASSLGSGNTGELFF.

This clone has a single count. The CDR3 spells CASSQVLDTQYF. CDR3 nucleotides: TGCGCCAGCAGCCAAGTTCTAGATACGCAGTATTTT. The chain couples TRBV4-1 to TRBJ2-3; D unresolved. Germline V gene lookup returns CDR1 MGHRA and CDR2 YSYEKL. The CDR3 is made up of 12 amino acids. Trimming cost V 1 base and J 5 bases, with 4 bases left between them.

V usage is TRBV7-2 and J usage is TRBJ1-3; D might be TRBD1 (6 bases). Trimming removed 4 bases from V and 4 bases from J, with 20 bases in between. This CDR3 contains 17 residues. Germline CDR1 and CDR2: SGHTA and FQGNSA. For the CDR3, the DNA is TGTGCCAGCAGCTCGCCTGAACGGGGGGCAGTCGGAAACACCATATATTTT. Amino acid sequence: CASSSPERGAVGNTIYF.

CDR3 amino acids: CSVEGGFDEQYF. CDR3 in DNA: TGCAGCGTTGAAGGAGGGTTCGACGAGCAGTACTTC. The chain links TRBV29-1 to TRBJ2-7; possibly TRBD2 for D (5 bases). Germline loops: CDR1 SQVTM, CDR2 ANQGSEA. Trimming pared 1 base from V and 5 bases from J, leaving 9 bases between. The CDR3 is 12 residues long.

This chain connects TRBV6-4 to TRBJ2-6; a weak D match, TRBD1 (6 bases). Trimming cost V 5 bases and J 0 bases, with 14 bases left between them. Germline CDR1 and CDR2: MRHNA and SNTAGT. The CDR3 is made up of 17 amino acids. The CDR3: CASSQTGLHSGANVLTF. The CDR3 DNA sequence: TGTGCCAGCAGTCAGACAGGTCTCCACTCTGGGGCCAACGTCCTGACTTTC.

This chain joins TRBV9 and TRBJ2-2; TRBD2 matches at 7 bases. CDR1 SGDLS and CDR2 YYNGEE come from the germline V gene. This CDR3 is 15 amino acids long. V lost 2 bases, J lost 4 bases, and 5 bases stayed unmatched. DNA for the CDR3: TGTGCCAGCAGCGTTGGCGGGGGTATCACCGGGGAGCTGTTTTTT. Its protein is CASSVGGGITGELFF.

The chain uses TRBV4-2 and TRBJ2-2, with D perhaps TRBD2 (6 bases). With 0 bases removed from V and 1 base from J, the gap between germline ends came to 15 bases. CDR1 is LGHNA and CDR2 is YNFKEQ in the germline V gene. The CDR3 is 18 residues long. In nucleotides, the CDR3 is TGTGCCAGCAGCCAAGATCAGTGGGCTAGCGAGAACACCGGGGAGCTGTTTTTT. It specifies CASSQDQWASENTGELFF.

The CDR3 nucleotides are TGCAGCGTTGATTATGGCGGGAGAACAGATACGCAGTATTTT. It is translated as CSVDYGGRTDTQYF. V usage is TRBV29-1 and J usage is TRBJ2-3, with TRBD2 matching over 7 bases. The CDR3 covers 14 residues. With V trimmed by 3 bases and J by 3 bases, 6 bases remained unmatched. Germline CDR1 SQVTM, CDR2 ANQGSEA.